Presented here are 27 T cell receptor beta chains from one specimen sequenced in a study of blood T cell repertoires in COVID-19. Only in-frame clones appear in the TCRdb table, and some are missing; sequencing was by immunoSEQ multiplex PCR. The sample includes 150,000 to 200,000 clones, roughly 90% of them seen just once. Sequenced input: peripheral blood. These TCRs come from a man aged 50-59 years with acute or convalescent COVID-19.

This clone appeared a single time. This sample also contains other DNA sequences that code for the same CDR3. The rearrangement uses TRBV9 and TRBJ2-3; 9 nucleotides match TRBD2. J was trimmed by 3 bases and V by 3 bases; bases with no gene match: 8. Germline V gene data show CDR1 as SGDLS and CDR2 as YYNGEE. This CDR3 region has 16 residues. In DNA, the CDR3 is TGTGCCAGCAGCGAAGGGACTAGCTCGTCGACAGATACGCAGTATTTT. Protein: CASSEGTSSSTDTQYF.

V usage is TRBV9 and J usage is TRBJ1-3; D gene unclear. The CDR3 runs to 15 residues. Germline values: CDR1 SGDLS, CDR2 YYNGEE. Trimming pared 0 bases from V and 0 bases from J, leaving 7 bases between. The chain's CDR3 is CASSVGGISGNTIYF. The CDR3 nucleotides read TGTGCCAGCAGCGTAGGCGGTATCTCTGGAAACACCATATATTTT.

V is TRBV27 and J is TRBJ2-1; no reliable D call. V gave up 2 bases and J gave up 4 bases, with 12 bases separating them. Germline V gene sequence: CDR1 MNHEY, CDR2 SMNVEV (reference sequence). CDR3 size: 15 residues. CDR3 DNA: TGTGCCAGCAGTTTAGAATACCGGGTTTACAATGAGCAGTTCTTC. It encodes CASSLEYRVYNEQFF.

CDR3 region: CASSYSQGAYTDTQYF. CDR3 coding DNA: TGTGCCAGCAGCTATTCGCAGGGGGCCTACACAGATACGCAGTATTTT. The V gene is TRBV6-6, the J gene TRBJ2-3, with 8 bases aligning to TRBD1. Germline CDR1 reads MNHNY; CDR2 reads SVGAGI (reference sequence). Trimming at V came to 6 bases and at J to 2 bases, leaving 10 bases not matched to a gene. CDR3 length equals 16 residues.

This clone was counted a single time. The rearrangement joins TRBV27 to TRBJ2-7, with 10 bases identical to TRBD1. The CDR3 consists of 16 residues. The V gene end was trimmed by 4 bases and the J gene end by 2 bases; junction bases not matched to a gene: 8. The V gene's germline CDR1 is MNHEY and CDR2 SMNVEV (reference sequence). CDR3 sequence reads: CASSSSGTGVPYEQYF. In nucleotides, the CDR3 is TGTGCCAGCAGTTCCTCCGGGACAGGGGTACCCTACGAGCAGTACTTC.

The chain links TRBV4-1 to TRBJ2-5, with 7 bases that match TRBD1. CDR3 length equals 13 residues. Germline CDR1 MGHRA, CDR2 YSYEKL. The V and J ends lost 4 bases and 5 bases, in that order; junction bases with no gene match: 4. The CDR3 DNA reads TGCGCCAGCAGCCGTTACAGGGGTGAGACCCAGTACTTC. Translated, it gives CASSRYRGETQYF.

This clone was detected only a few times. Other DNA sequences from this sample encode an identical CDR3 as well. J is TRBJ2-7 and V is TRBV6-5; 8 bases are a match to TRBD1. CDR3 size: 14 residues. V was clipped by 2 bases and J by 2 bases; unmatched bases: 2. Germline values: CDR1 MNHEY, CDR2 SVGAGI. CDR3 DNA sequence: TGTGCCAGCAGTTACGGGACAGGTACCTACGAGCAGTACTTC. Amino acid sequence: CASSYGTGTYEQYF.

Written as DNA, the CDR3 is TGTGCCAGCAGTCTCGGACAGGCCTCCTATAATTCACCCCTCCACTTT. Translated: CASSLGQASYNSPLHF. This chain links TRBV27 with TRBJ1-6; 7 bases fit TRBD1. This CDR3 has 16 residues. Trimming removed 5 bases from V and 0 bases from J; junction bases left unmatched: 4. The V gene's germline CDR1 is MNHEY and CDR2 SMNVEV (reference sequence).

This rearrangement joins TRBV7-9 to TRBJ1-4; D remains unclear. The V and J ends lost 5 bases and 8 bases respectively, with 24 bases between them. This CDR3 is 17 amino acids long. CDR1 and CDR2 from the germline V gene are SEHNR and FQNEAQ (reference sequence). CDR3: CASSPAREVGYREKLFF. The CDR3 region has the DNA TGTGCCAGCAGCCCGGCCCGGGAGGTGGGGTACCGGGAAAAACTGTTTTTT.

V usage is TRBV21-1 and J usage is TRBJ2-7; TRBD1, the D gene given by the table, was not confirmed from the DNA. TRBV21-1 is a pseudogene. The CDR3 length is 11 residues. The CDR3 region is CASSWTVEQYV. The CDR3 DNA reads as TGTGCCAGCAGCTGGACAGTCGAGCAGTACGTC.

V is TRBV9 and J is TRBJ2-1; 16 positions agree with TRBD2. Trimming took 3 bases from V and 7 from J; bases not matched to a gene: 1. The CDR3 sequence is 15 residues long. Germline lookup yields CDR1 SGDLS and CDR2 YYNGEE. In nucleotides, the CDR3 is TGTGCCAGCAGCGAGGGACTAGCGGGAGGGAATGAGCAGTTCTTC. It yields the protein CASSEGLAGGNEQFF.

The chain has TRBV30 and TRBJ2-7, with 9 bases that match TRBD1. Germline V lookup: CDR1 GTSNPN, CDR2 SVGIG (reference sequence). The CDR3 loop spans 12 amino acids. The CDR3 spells CAAGTGSYEQYF. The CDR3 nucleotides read TGTGCGGCCGGGACAGGGTCCTACGAGCAGTACTTC. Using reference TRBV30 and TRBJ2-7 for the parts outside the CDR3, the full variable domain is SQTIHQWPATLVQPVGSPLSLECTVEGTSNPNLYWYRQAAGRGLQLLFYSVGIGQISSEVPQNLSASRPQDRQFILSSKKLLLSDSGFYLCAAGTGSYEQYFGPGTRLTVT.

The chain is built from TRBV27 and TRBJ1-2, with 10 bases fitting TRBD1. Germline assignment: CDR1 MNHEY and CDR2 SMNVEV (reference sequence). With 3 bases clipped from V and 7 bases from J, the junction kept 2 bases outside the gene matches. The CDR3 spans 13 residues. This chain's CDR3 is CASSLTGGGGYTF. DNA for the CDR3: TGTGCCAGCAGTTTGACAGGGGGCGGTGGCTACACCTTC.

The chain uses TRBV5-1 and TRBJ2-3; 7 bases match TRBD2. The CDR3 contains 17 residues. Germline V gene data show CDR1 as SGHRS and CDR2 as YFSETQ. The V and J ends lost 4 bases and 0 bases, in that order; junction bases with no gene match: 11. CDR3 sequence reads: CASSLNLAGPSTDTQYF. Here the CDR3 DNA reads TGCGCCAGCAGCCTTAACTTAGCGGGTCCTAGCACAGATACGCAGTATTTT.

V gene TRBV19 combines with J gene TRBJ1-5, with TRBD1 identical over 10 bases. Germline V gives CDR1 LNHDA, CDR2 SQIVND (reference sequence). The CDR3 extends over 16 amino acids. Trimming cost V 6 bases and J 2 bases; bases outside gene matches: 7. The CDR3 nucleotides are TGTGCCAGTAGAGGGACAGGGGACAGAGGCAATCAGCCCCAGCATTTT. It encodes CASRGTGDRGNQPQHF.

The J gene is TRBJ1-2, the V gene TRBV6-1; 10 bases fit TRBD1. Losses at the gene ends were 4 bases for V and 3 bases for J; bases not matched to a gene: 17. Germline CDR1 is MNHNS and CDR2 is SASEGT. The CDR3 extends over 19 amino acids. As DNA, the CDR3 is TGTGCCAGCAGTGCTACCGTGAGTTGGGACAGGGGCCGCTACTATGGCTACACCTTC. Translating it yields CASSATVSWDRGRYYGYTF.

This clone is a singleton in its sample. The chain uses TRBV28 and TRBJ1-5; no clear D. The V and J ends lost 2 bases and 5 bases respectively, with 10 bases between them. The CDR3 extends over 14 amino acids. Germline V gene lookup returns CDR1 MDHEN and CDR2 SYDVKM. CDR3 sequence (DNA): TGTGCCAGCAGTTTAAGCCGGGATTATCAGCCCCAGCATTTT. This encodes CASSLSRDYQPQHF.

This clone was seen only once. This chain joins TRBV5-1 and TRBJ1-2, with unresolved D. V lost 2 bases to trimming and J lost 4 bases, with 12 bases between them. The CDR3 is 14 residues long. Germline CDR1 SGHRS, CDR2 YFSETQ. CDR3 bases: TGCGCCAGCAGCTTCGGCGGGGTTGGCTATGGCTACACCTTC. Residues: CASSFGGVGYGYTF.

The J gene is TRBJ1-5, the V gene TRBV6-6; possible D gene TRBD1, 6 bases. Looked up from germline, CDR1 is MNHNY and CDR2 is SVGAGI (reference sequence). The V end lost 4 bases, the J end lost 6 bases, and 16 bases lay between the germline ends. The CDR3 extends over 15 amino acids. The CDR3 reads CASSSNRELGQPQHF. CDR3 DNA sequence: TGTGCCAGCAGTTCAAACAGGGAGTTGGGTCAGCCCCAGCATTTT.

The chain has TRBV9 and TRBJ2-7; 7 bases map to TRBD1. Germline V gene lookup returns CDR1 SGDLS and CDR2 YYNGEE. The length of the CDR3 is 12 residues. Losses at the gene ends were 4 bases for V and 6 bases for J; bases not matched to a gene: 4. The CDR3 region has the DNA TGTGCCAGCAGCTCCCCAGGGGGCGAGCAGTACTTC. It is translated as CASSSPGGEQYF.

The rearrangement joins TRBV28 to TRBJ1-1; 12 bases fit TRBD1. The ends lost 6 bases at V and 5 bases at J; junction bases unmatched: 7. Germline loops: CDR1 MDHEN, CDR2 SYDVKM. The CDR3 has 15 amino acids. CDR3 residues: CASRGDRGLGTEAFF. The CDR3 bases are TGTGCCAGCAGAGGGGACAGGGGGCTGGGGACTGAAGCTTTCTTT.

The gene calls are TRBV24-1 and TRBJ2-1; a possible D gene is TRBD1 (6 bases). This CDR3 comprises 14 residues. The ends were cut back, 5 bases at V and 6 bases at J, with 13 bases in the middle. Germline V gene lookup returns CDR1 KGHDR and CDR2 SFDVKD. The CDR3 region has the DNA TGTGCCACCAGTGGTCAGGGGACGATCAATGAGCAGTTCTTC. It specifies CATSGQGTINEQFF.

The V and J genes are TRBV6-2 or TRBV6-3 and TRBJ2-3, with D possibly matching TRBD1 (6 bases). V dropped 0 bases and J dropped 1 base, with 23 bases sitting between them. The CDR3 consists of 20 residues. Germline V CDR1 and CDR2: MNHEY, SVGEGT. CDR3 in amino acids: CASSYSKRATGRYRTDTQYF. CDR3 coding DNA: TGTGCCAGCAGTTACTCGAAACGAGCGACAGGTCGTTACCGCACAGATACGCAGTATTTT.

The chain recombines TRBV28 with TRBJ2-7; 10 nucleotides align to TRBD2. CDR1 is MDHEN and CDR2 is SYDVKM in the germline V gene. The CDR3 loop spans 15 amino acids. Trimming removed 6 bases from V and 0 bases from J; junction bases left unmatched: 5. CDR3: CASRWTSGGSYEQYF. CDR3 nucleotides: TGTGCCAGCAGATGGACTAGCGGCGGCTCCTACGAGCAGTACTTC. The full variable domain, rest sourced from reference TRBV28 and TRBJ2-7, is DVKVTQSSRYLVKRTGEKVFLECVQDMDHENMFWYRQDPGLGLRLIYFSYDVKMKEKGDIPEGYSVSREKKERFSLILESASTNQTSMYLCASRWTSGGSYEQYFGPGTRLTVT.

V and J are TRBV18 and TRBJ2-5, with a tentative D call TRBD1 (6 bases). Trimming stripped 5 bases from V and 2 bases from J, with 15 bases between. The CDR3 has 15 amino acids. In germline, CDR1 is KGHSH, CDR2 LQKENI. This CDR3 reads CASSSRDIGQETQYF. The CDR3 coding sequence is TGTGCCAGCTCATCCCGGGACATCGGGCAAGAGACCCAGTACTTC.

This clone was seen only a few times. The DNA of the CDR3 is TGTGCCAGCGGAGCCCCCTATAATTCACCCCTCCACTTT. This gives the protein CASGAPYNSPLHF. The chain is built from TRBV9 and TRBJ1-6; D not certain. Trimming removed 7 bases at V and 2 bases at J, with 7 bases between. CDR3 size: 13 residues. Per the germline V gene, CDR1 is SGDLS and CDR2 is YYNGEE.

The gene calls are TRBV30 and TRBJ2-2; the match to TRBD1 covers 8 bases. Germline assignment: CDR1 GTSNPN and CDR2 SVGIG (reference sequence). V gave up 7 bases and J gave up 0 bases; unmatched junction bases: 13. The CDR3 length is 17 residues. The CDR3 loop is CAFPRPGTGSNTGELFF. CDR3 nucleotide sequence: TGTGCCTTCCCGAGGCCCGGGACAGGCTCGAACACCGGGGAGCTGTTTTTT.